The T cell receptor beta chain under discussion was sequenced for a study of neurological immune-mediated disorders. Germline CDR1 is DFQATT and CDR2 is SNEGSKA (reference sequence). Deletions cut 0 bases from V and 8 bases from J, with 11 bases between. The CDR3 covers 13 residues. TCRdb re-called the 5' RACE reads with MiXCR, one entry per CDR3 protein. Here the sample spans some 37,000 distinct CDR3 sequences, around an eighth being singletons. The source of this sequence is a woman in her fifties or sixties with HTLV-1-associated myelopathy (HAM/TSP). The chain joins TRBV20-1 to TRBJ2-1; no definite D call. Sequences were obtained from PBMCs. The CDR3 coding sequence is TGCAGTGCTAGAGATTGGCGTCGCGATGAGCAGTTCTTC. It codes for CSARDWRRDEQFF.